This T cell receptor (beta chain) emerged from a study of post-analysis software for immune sequencing data. Background on the study: The patients showed relapsing-remitting, secondary progressive and progressive-relapsing multiple sclerosis courses. Findings and caveats of the study: F measure grouped same-batch samples tightly together. Significantly lower normalized Chao1 diversity was found in patients with multiple sclerosis relative to controls. Roughly five TRBV segments appeared more often in patients than in controls, and TRBV5-6, TRBV5-1 and TRBV20-1 were among these.

Trimming removed 0 bases from V and 2 bases from J, with 9 bases in between. This CDR3 region has 14 residues. Germline assignment: CDR1 SGHRS and CDR2 YFSETQ. The authors incorporated unique molecular identifiers into the TCR beta cDNA libraries. cDNA molecules numbering some 500,000 came from roughly 1 to 10 million T cells. TCRdb itself ran the PCR reads through MiXCR, one entry per CDR3 protein. The sample contains under 900,000 distinct CDR3 sequences, around 53% of which appear only once. To note about this clonotype: Its cognate antigen is unknown.

The gene calls are TRBV5-1 and TRBJ2-7; D possibly corresponds to TRBD1 (6 bases). This clonotype was obtained from a girl between 5 and 17 years old with multiple sclerosis. The specimen was blood. CDR3 in DNA: TGCGCCAGCAGCTTGGGGACAGCCCCCTACGAGCAGTACTTC. Its protein product is CASSLGTAPYEQYF.